Here is one TCR beta chain with its context. This sample was included in a study of blood T cell repertoires in COVID-19. The CDR3 runs 13 residues. Germline lookup yields CDR1 SGHKS and CDR2 YYEKEE (reference sequence). Trimming removed 1 base at V and 2 bases at J, with 6 bases between. Here immunoSEQ multiplex PCR was the method, and the copy in TCRdb shows in-frame clones only, minus some. In the table there are fewer than 200,000 clones, roughly 85% of which are singletons. The chain recombines TRBV5-5 with TRBJ1-1, with D possibly TRBD1 on 5 matching bases. This clonotype was sampled from a man between 35 and 55 years old with acute or convalescent COVID-19. Sequencing was performed on peripheral blood. The DNA for the CDR3 is TGTGCCAGCAGCTTGCAGGGTAACACTGAAGCTTTCTTT. Translation gives CASSLQGNTEAFF. The full variable domain, with the rest looked up from reference TRBV5-5 and TRBJ1-1, is DAGVTQSPTHLIKTRGQQVTLRCSPISGHKSVSWYQQVLGQGPQFIFQYYEKEERGRGNFPDRFSARQFPNYSSELNVNALLLGDSALYLCASSLQGNTEAFFGQGTRLTVV.